Listed here are 5 T cell receptor beta chains from one sample, sequenced in a study of cytomegalovirus exposure and HLA in healthy donors. The protocol was immunoSEQ multiplex PCR, while the TCRdb copy is restricted to in-frame clones and leaves out a portion. This table holds under 200,000 clones, around 92% found once. The sample consisted of PBMCs. Receptors were obtained from a man between 18 and 29 years old in good health and CMV-seropositive.

V gene TRBV27 combines with J gene TRBJ1-5; 9 bases line up with TRBD1. CDR3 size: 17 residues. V was pared by 6 bases and J by 5 bases, with 14 bases of the junction left unmatched. Germline CDR1 and CDR2: MNHEY and SMNVEV (reference sequence). The CDR3 coding sequence is TGTGCCAGCAGACGCGATCTCCGGGACAGGGAGGATCAGCCCCAGCATTTT. Translation gives CASRRDLRDREDQPQHF.

The chain uses TRBV27 and TRBJ2-7; TRBD2 matches 8 bases. Looked up from germline, CDR1 is MNHEY and CDR2 is SMNVEV (reference sequence). This CDR3 has 15 amino acids. J gave up 3 bases and V 5 bases, and 9 bases lay outside the gene matches. In DNA, the CDR3 is TGTGCCAGCAGTCCGCGGACTAGCCTTAACTACGAGCAGTACTTC. Amino acids: CASSPRTSLNYEQYF.

The chain carries TRBV7-6 and TRBJ2-7, with TRBD1 matching 9 bases. Germline V CDR1 and CDR2: SGHVS, FNYEAQ. The V segment lost 4 bases and the J segment 4 bases; nucleotides outside the gene matches: 5. The CDR3 extends over 14 amino acids. The CDR3 region has the DNA TGTGCCAGCAGCTCTTCCGGGACAGGGTACGAGCAGTACTTC. Protein product: CASSSSGTGYEQYF.

V gene TRBV13 combines with J gene TRBJ2-2; D is possibly TRBD1 (6 bases). Germline values: CDR1 PRHDT, CDR2 FYEKMQ (reference sequence). Trimming pared 4 bases from V and 11 bases from J, leaving 8 bases between. This CDR3 is 11 amino acids long. CDR3 sequence: CASSWGLELFF. In DNA form, the CDR3 reads TGTGCCAGCAGCTGGGGGCTTGAGCTGTTTTTT.

The chain combines TRBV5-1 with TRBJ2-3, with 10 bases fitting TRBD2. CDR3 length: 15 amino acids. Per the germline V gene, CDR1 is SGHRS and CDR2 is YFSETQ. After removal of 2 bases from V and 3 bases from J, the junction contained 3 bases not matched to a gene. The CDR3 sequence: CASSLRTSGTDTQYF. The CDR3 DNA follows: TGCGCCAGCAGCTTACGGACTAGCGGTACAGATACGCAGTATTTT. The variable domain in full, with the rest retrieved from reference TRBV5-1 and TRBJ2-3, is KAGVTQTPRYLIKTRGQQVTLSCSPISGHRSVSWYQQTPGQGLQFLFEYFSETQRNKGNFPGRFSGRQFSNSRSEMNVSTLELGDSALYLCASSLRTSGTDTQYFGPGTRLTVL.